Listed below are T cell receptor beta chains from one sample, sequenced in a study of control samples from healthy donors and cancer patients. Some clones are missing from TCRdb's copy, which holds only in-frame ones; the method was immunoSEQ multiplex PCR. The profile shows about 170,000 clones, approximately 90% of them singletons. Sample: blood. These receptors all stem from a man aged 25 to 40 in good health. CDR3s include the opening cysteine and the closing phenylalanine or tryptophan. The D gene is left open where the match is weak. The listing skips clone size in some rows; elsewhere it reads once, few, many or a size class.

J gene	clone size	V gene	D gene	CDR3 DNA	CDR3 protein
TRBJ2-7	-	TRBV27	-	TGTGCCAGCAGTTTTTTGGGAGGCTACGAGCAGTACTTC	CASSFLGGYEQYF
TRBJ1-2	-	TRBV2	-	TGTGCCAGCAGCGCCAAGCAGAGAGAGGGAATTTGGCTTTATGGCTACACCTTC	CASSAKQREGIWLYGYTF
TRBJ2-4	-	TRBV6-6	TRBD1	TGTGCCAGCAGTTTCAGGGGGTCTCTAGCCAAAAACATTCAGTACTTC	CASSFRGSLAKNIQYF
TRBJ1-1	-	TRBV5-1	TRBD1	TGCGCCAGCAGCTTGGGAGGCAGGGGGCTGAACACTGAAGCTTTCTTT	CASSLGGRGLNTEAFF
TRBJ2-3	-	TRBV6-1	TRBD2	TGTGCCAGCAGTGAAGCGGGAGCGGGGGGGATCTCAGATACGCAGTATTTT	CASSEAGAGGISDTQYF
TRBJ2-7	once	TRBV19	-	TGTGCCAGTAAGGTGGCCGCCCAGGGATCCTACGAGCAGTACTTC	CASKVAAQGSYEQYF
TRBJ2-7	-	TRBV11-2	-	TGTGCCAGCAGTTCAACATCCCCCTACGAGCAGTACTTC	CASSSTSPYEQYF
TRBJ1-4	-	TRBV27	-	TGTGCCAGCAGTTTTTCCTTTAAAGGGGAAAAACTGTTTTTT	CASSFSFKGEKLFF
TRBJ2-5	-	TRBV5-1	TRBD2	TGCGCCAGCAGTGGGGCCCGGGGGGTACAAGAGACCCAGTACTTC	CASSGARGVQETQYF
TRBJ2-1	-	TRBV5-6	-	TGTGCCAGCACCTATTACAATGAGCAGTTCTTC	CASTYYNEQFF
TRBJ2-7	-	TRBV7-9	-	TGTGCCAGCAGCTTTGGGGGAAGGCTAACCGTCGAGCAGTACTTC	CASSFGGRLTVEQYF
TRBJ2-7	few	TRBV7-8	TRBD2	TGTGCCAGCAGCTTGCGGCATCTAGCGGGAGAACACGAGCAGTACTTC	CASSLRHLAGEHEQYF
TRBJ2-1	-	TRBV7-9	TRBD2	TGTGCCAGCAGCCAAGGACTAGCGGGAGGGCCTTGGGATGAGCAGTTCTTC	CASSQGLAGGPWDEQFF
TRBJ2-7	-	TRBV19	-	TGTGCCAGTAGGAGCTACGAGCAGTACTTC	CASRSYEQYF
TRBJ2-2	-	TRBV9	-	TGTGCCAGCAGCGTAGAACTTTTTGACGGGGAGCTGTTTTTT	CASSVELFDGELFF
TRBJ1-3	once	TRBV19	-	TGTGCCAGTAGGGATAACAACTCTGGAAACACCATATATTTT	CASRDNNSGNTIYF
TRBJ2-1	-	TRBV7-2	-	TGTGCCAGCAGCTTATGGGTGGGAGCGGGTAATGAGCAGTTCTTC	CASSLWVGAGNEQFF
TRBJ1-2	-	TRBV28	-	TGTGCCAGCAGCCCCTTAGTTGTCGGCTACACCTTC	CASSPLVVGYTF
TRBJ2-3	-	TRBV16	-	TGTGCCAGCAGTCAAAGTGCAGATACGCAGTATTTT	CASSQSADTQYF
TRBJ1-1	-	TRBV11-2	-	TGTGCCAGCAGCCCACTGGGGACGGTTAACACTGAAGCTTTCTTT	CASSPLGTVNTEAFF
TRBJ2-1	-	TRBV7-9	-	TGTGCCAGCAGCTTAGGACGGGCAGTCGGGGGTGAGCAGTTCTTC	CASSLGRAVGGEQFF
TRBJ1-2	few	TRBV7-9	-	TGTGCCAGCAGCTTAGGTGTAATCGTCAGCCCAAACTATGGCTACACCTTC	CASSLGVIVSPNYGYTF
TRBJ2-5	-	TRBV10-3	-	TGTGCCATCAGTGAAGGGGGGGAGACCCAGTACTTC	CAISEGGETQYF
TRBJ2-1	-	TRBV5-8	-	TGTGCCAGCAGCCGAATCCTAGGGGACTCCTACAATGAGCAGTTCTTC	CASSRILGDSYNEQFF
TRBJ1-6	-	TRBV18	-	TGTGCCAGCTCACCGCAAGGGAATTCACCCCTCCACTTT	CASSPQGNSPLHF
TRBJ1-1	few	TRBV5-1	-	TGCGCCAGCAGCTTTACAGGTTCCACTGAAGCTTTCTTT	CASSFTGSTEAFF
TRBJ2-3	-	TRBV9	-	TGTGCCAGCAGCGTAGACGAGGGGTCTAGCACAGATACGCAGTATTTT	CASSVDEGSSTDTQYF
TRBJ1-2	-	TRBV12-3/TRBV12-4	TRBD1	TGTGCCAGCGGGGAACAGGGGAGCTATGGCTACACCTTC	CASGEQGSYGYTF
TRBJ1-2	-	TRBV19	TRBD1	TGTGCCAGTAGTTCATTAGGACAGGGCGTCGCTAACTATGGCTACACCTTC	CASSSLGQGVANYGYTF
TRBJ1-5	-	TRBV5-8	-	TGTGCCAGCAGCTTACAATCTAATCAGCCCCAGCATTTT	CASSLQSNQPQHF
TRBJ2-3	few	TRBV28	TRBD1	TGTGCCAGCCATCGGGGACAGTACACAGATACGCAGTATTTT	CASHRGQYTDTQYF
TRBJ1-1	few	TRBV7-9	-	TGTGCCAGCAGCACACGACAGAGGGACACTGAAGCTTTCTTT	CASSTRQRDTEAFF
TRBJ2-7	-	TRBV28	-	TGTGCCAGCAGTCATTCGATCACAGGAAGTCACGAGCAGTACTTC	CASSHSITGSHEQYF
TRBJ2-3	-	TRBV4-1	-	TGCGCCAGCAGCCACCTGACTGAAGTTAGGGATACGCAGTATTTT	CASSHLTEVRDTQYF
TRBJ1-1	-	TRBV5-1	-	TGCGCCAGCAGCTTGGGGGAAGGCGGCACTGAAGCTTTCTTT	CASSLGEGGTEAFF
TRBJ2-5	once	TRBV5-1	TRBD1	TGCGCCAGCAGCTTCGACAGGGTTGAGACCCAGTACTTC	CASSFDRVETQYF
TRBJ2-7	-	TRBV7-8	-	TGTGCCAGCAGCTTCACGCTAGCTGGCGAGCAGTACTTC	CASSFTLAGEQYF
TRBJ1-3	-	TRBV12-3/TRBV12-4	-	TGTGCCAGCAGTTCCAACAGGGGAAACACCATATATTTT	CASSSNRGNTIYF
TRBJ1-6	-	TRBV7-9	-	TGTGCCAGCAGCTCACCTCTTGGACCCCTCCACTTT	CASSSPLGPLHF
TRBJ2-5	once	TRBV30	-	TGTGCCTGGAGTGGGACTTCGCAGGAGACCCAGTACTTC	CAWSGTSQETQYF
TRBJ2-7	-	TRBV7-9	TRBD1	TGTGCCAGCATCGCGACAGGGGCCCTTTACGAGCAGTACTTC	CASIATGALYEQYF
TRBJ1-2	-	TRBV4-1	-	TGCGCCAGCAGCCAAGGGGGGGGCTTATGGGGCTATGGCTACACCTTC	CASSQGGGLWGYGYTF
TRBJ2-2	few	TRBV19	TRBD1	TGTGCCACTCACATGAGGGGGCGAGGGACCGGGGAGCTGTTTTTT	CATHMRGRGTGELFF
TRBJ2-5	-	TRBV5-6	TRBD1	TGTGCCAGCAGCGACAGGGTTCAAGAGACCCAGTACTTC	CASSDRVQETQYF
TRBJ2-7	-	TRBV27	TRBD1	TGTGCCAGCAGTTTAGGGACAGCGACCTACGAGCAGTACTTC	CASSLGTATYEQYF
TRBJ1-6	-	TRBV5-1	-	TGCGCCAGCAGCAACCCCAGGGATAATTCACCCCTCCACTTT	CASSNPRDNSPLHF
TRBJ1-2	-	TRBV6-5	-	TGTGCCAGCAGGGGACGCGGCTATGGCTACACCTTC	CASRGRGYGYTF
TRBJ1-1	-	TRBV2	-	TGTGCCAGCAGGGGTCAGACTAACACTGAAGCTTTCTTT	CASRGQTNTEAFF
TRBJ2-4	-	TRBV5-1	-	TGCGCCAGCAGTGGGGCCCTGGAGATTCAGTACTTC	CASSGALEIQYF
TRBJ1-1	-	TRBV2	TRBD1	TGTGCCAGTAAAATACAGGGGATGAACACTGAAGCTTTCTTT	CASKIQGMNTEAFF
TRBJ2-5	-	TRBV7-6	-	TGTGCCAGCAGCTTTAATGACGGGACACCCAGGGAGACCCAGTACTTC	CASSFNDGTPRETQYF
TRBJ2-2	-	TRBV18	-	TGTGCCAGCTCACGCCGGGACATTAACACCGGGGAGCTGTTTTTT	CASSRRDINTGELFF
TRBJ2-7	-	TRBV27	-	TGTGCCAGCAGTTTGGCGGTAGGTCCCTACGAGCAGTACTTC	CASSLAVGPYEQYF
TRBJ1-1	-	TRBV6-5	-	TGTGCCAGCAGCGGGACAACCACTACAGAAGCTTTCTTT	CASSGTTTTEAFF
TRBJ2-7	-	TRBV5-4	-	TGTGCCAGCAGCAAGGAAGTGGGTAGGCAGAACTACGAGCAGTACTTC	CASSKEVGRQNYEQYF
TRBJ2-2	-	TRBV7-3	-	TGTGCCAGCAGCTCGGGACCAATCACCGGGGAGCTGTTTTTT	CASSSGPITGELFF
TRBJ1-3	-	TRBV3-1/TRBV3-2	-	TGTGCCAGCAGCCGAAAAGGCTCTGGAAACACCATATATTTT	CASSRKGSGNTIYF
TRBJ1-2	-	TRBV19	-	TGTGCCAGTAGTACTCCCGGTGGTTTAGGCGGCTACACCTTC	CASSTPGGLGGYTF
TRBJ2-7	-	TRBV4-1	TRBD1	TGCGCCAGCAGCCACCGGGACAGGTCTTACGAGCAGTACTTC	CASSHRDRSYEQYF